The rows below give T cell receptor beta chains drawn from one sample of a study of regulatory T cells in long-lasting Graves disease. TCRdb reprocessed the multiplex PCR reads with MiXCR, giving one entry per CDR3 protein. The sample contains some 230,000 distinct CDR3 sequences, around 18% of which appear only once. The sequences come from peripheral blood mononuclear cells (PBMCs), collected at new diagnosis, from a patient treated with antithyroid drugs. The receptors originated from a female donor with Graves disease. CDR3s include the opening cysteine and the closing phenylalanine or tryptophan. Each record gives: CDR3 DNA, CDR3 protein, D gene, clone size, V gene, J gene. The D gene is left open where the match is weak. Size is omitted from some rows. Given values are once, few, many or a class for expanded clones.

DNA: TGTGCCAGCAGCTTAGATAGGGTCCCCCACAATCAGCCCCAGCATTTT
CDR3: CASSLDRVPHNQPQHF
D: NA
size: many
V: TRBV7-8
J: TRBJ1-5

DNA: TGTGCCAGCAGCGTAGGAGGACTAGCGGGAGGGGCCTCCTACAATGAGCAGTTCTTC
CDR3: CASSVGGLAGGASYNEQFF
D: TRBD2
size: many
V: TRBV9
J: TRBJ2-1

DNA: TGCGCCAGCAGCTTGGTGGCACAGGGAAATCAGCCCCAGCATTTT
CDR3: CASSLVAQGNQPQHF
D: NA
size: many
V: TRBV5-1
J: TRBJ1-5

DNA: TGCGCCACCCTTCACGCACGAAGCGCCTACAATGAGCAGTTCTTC
CDR3: CATLHARSAYNEQFF
D: NA
size: NA
V: TRBV10-2
J: TRBJ2-1

DNA: TGCGCCAGCAGCCACGGACAGGGCACTGAAGCTTTCTTT
CDR3: CASSHGQGTEAFF
D: TRBD1
size: few
V: TRBV5-1
J: TRBJ1-1

DNA: TGCAGTGCTATAGGGGCCGGGACAGGGGACTACGAGCAGTACTTC
CDR3: CSAIGAGTGDYEQYF
D: TRBD1
size: many
V: TRBV20-1
J: TRBJ2-7

DNA: TGTGCCAGCCCAAATGCTATTGGACTAGCGGGAGTTCGAACAGATACGCAGTATTTT
CDR3: CASPNAIGLAGVRTDTQYF
D: TRBD2
size: many
V: TRBV5-8
J: TRBJ2-3

DNA: TGTGCCAGCAGCCAAGAATTTGGGAGACTTAACTATGGCTACACCTTC
CDR3: CASSQEFGRLNYGYTF
D: NA
size: many
V: TRBV3-1
J: TRBJ1-2

DNA: TGTGCCAGCAGTTTGTCGCAGGGGGATACGCAGTATTTT
CDR3: CASSLSQGDTQYF
D: NA
size: many
V: TRBV12-3/TRBV12-4
J: TRBJ2-3

DNA: TGCGCCAGCAGCCAAGATTCAACTGGGGTATGGAGCACCATATATTTT
CDR3: CASSQDSTGVWSTIYF
D: NA
size: many
V: TRBV4-3
J: TRBJ1-3

DNA: TGTGCCAGCAGTGAATGGCTAGCGGAGACCCAGTACTTC
CDR3: CASSEWLAETQYF
D: NA
size: many
V: TRBV2
J: TRBJ2-5

DNA: TGCAGCGTTGAAGCGGGGGCAGCTGAAGCTTTCTTT
CDR3: CSVEAGAAEAFF
D: NA
size: many
V: TRBV29-1
J: TRBJ1-1

DNA: TGTGCCAGTAGTGACGGGGTCTCTAGTTTTCCCGGGGAGCTGTTTTTT
CDR3: CASSDGVSSFPGELFF
D: NA
size: many
V: TRBV19
J: TRBJ2-2

DNA: TGTGCCATCAGTGAGTCAACGGGTACGGGGAACATTCAGTACTTC
CDR3: CAISESTGTGNIQYF
D: NA
size: many
V: TRBV10-3
J: TRBJ2-4

DNA: TGTGCCAGCAGCTTAGAAGGGGGTTGGATTGATCAGCCCCAGCATTTT
CDR3: CASSLEGGWIDQPQHF
D: NA
size: many
V: TRBV7-2
J: TRBJ1-5

DNA: TGTGCCAGCAGCCCAAGACTAAGTATTAAAAACATTCAGTACTTC
CDR3: CASSPRLSIKNIQYF
D: NA
size: many
V: TRBV7-9
J: TRBJ2-4

DNA: TGTGCCAGCATGACAGAGCTCTCTAACTATGGCTACACCTTC
CDR3: CASMTELSNYGYTF
D: NA
size: many
V: TRBV12-3/TRBV12-4
J: TRBJ1-2

DNA: TGTGCCAGCACCACCCCGACAGGCTCTGGAAACACCATATATTTT
CDR3: CASTTPTGSGNTIYF
D: NA
size: many
V: TRBV12-3/TRBV12-4
J: TRBJ1-3

DNA: TGCAGTGCTAGGAAGGGGCTCTACAATGAGCAGTTCTTC
CDR3: CSARKGLYNEQFF
D: NA
size: many
V: TRBV20-1
J: TRBJ2-1

DNA: TGTGCCAGCAGTAAAGACAGCCCAAACTTTAATTCACCCCTCCACTTT
CDR3: CASSKDSPNFNSPLHF
D: NA
size: many
V: TRBV2
J: TRBJ1-6

DNA: TGTGCCAGCTCACCCGCAAAGGGCTTGAGCTCCTACAATGAGCAGTTCTTC
CDR3: CASSPAKGLSSYNEQFF
D: NA
size: many
V: TRBV18
J: TRBJ2-1

DNA: TGCAGTGCTCAGCGGGAAACGGCCAAAAACATTCAGTACTTC
CDR3: CSAQRETAKNIQYF
D: TRBD2
size: many
V: TRBV20-1
J: TRBJ2-4

DNA: TGTGCCAGCAGCGACAGGGTTTCTCGTGCAACTAATGAAAAACTGTTTTTT
CDR3: CASSDRVSRATNEKLFF
D: TRBD1
size: many
V: TRBV25-1
J: TRBJ1-4

DNA: TGTGCCTGGAGTGGAGCGGGGGCGGGGGAGACCCAGTACTTC
CDR3: CAWSGAGAGETQYF
D: TRBD2
size: many
V: TRBV30
J: TRBJ2-5

DNA: TGTGCCAGCAGTTCCCTAGAATCCGAGCAGTACTTC
CDR3: CASSSLESEQYF
D: NA
size: many
V: TRBV12-3/TRBV12-4
J: TRBJ2-7

DNA: TGTGCCACCAGTGATTTGAACAGGAGTTATGGCTACACCTTC
CDR3: CATSDLNRSYGYTF
D: NA
size: many
V: TRBV24-1
J: TRBJ1-2

DNA: TGTGCCAGCAGCGTAGAGGGGACTAGCGCGAACAATGAGCAGTTCTTC
CDR3: CASSVEGTSANNEQFF
D: TRBD2
size: NA
V: TRBV9
J: TRBJ2-1

DNA: TGTGCCAGCTCACAGTCGGACACCACTGAAGCTTTCTTT
CDR3: CASSQSDTTEAFF
D: NA
size: NA
V: TRBV18
J: TRBJ1-1

DNA: TGTGCCAGCAGCGTAGTGACAGCAATAGAAAATGCTTTCTTT
CDR3: CASSVVTAIENAFF
D: NA
size: NA
V: TRBV9
J: TRBJ1-1

DNA: TGTGCCAGCAGCTTAGTCGGGCCCGGGGGGCGCGCCCCCTACAATGAGCAGTTCTTC
CDR3: CASSLVGPGGRAPYNEQFF
D: NA
size: many
V: TRBV11-3
J: TRBJ2-1

DNA: TGTGCCAGCAGTCTACAGGGGTACGAGCAGTGCTTC
CDR3: CASSLQGYEQCF
D: TRBD1
size: NA
V: TRBV11-2
J: TRBJ2-7

DNA: TGTGCCAGCAACCCCGTGGGGGCCCAGAATCAGCCCCAGCATTTT
CDR3: CASNPVGAQNQPQHF
D: NA
size: NA
V: TRBV6-2/TRBV6-3
J: TRBJ1-5

DNA: TGCAGTGCCCGGGACAGGTTGAGGACTGAAGCTTTCTTT
CDR3: CSARDRLRTEAFF
D: TRBD1
size: NA
V: TRBV20-1
J: TRBJ1-1

DNA: TGCAGTGCCGTTGGGACAGCTGCAGGCGGCTACACCTTC
CDR3: CSAVGTAAGGYTF
D: TRBD1
size: many
V: TRBV20-1
J: TRBJ1-2

DNA: TGTGCCAGCAGCCTAGCTTGGCAAGAGACCCAGTACTTC
CDR3: CASSLAWQETQYF
D: NA
size: many
V: TRBV5-5
J: TRBJ2-5

DNA: TGTGCCATCAATGGGGAGGCGGGGGATTACGAGCAGTACTTC
CDR3: CAINGEAGDYEQYF
D: TRBD2
size: NA
V: TRBV10-3
J: TRBJ2-7

DNA: TGTGCCAGCAGCGTAGAGGGGACTAGCGGGAGTAATCCCCCCGGGTACGAGCAGTACTTC
CDR3: CASSVEGTSGSNPPGYEQYF
D: TRBD2
size: NA
V: TRBV9
J: TRBJ2-7

DNA: TGTGCCAGCAGCTTAAGGGGTGGGGAGAATGAAGAACTGTTTTTT
CDR3: CASSLRGGENEELFF
D: NA
size: NA
V: TRBV5-4
J: TRBJ1-4

DNA: TGTGCCAGCAGGGGGTCTAGCGGGAGGGCCGGGTACGAGCAGTACTTC
CDR3: CASRGSSGRAGYEQYF
D: TRBD2
size: NA
V: TRBV2
J: TRBJ2-7

DNA: TGTGCCAGCAGCGTGGCAGGGGGGAACACTGAAGCTTTCTTT
CDR3: CASSVAGGNTEAFF
D: TRBD1
size: many
V: TRBV9
J: TRBJ1-1

DNA: TGTGCCAGCAGCCAAGGTCCCAGCAAAAACATTCAGTACTTC
CDR3: CASSQGPSKNIQYF
D: NA
size: many
V: TRBV3-1
J: TRBJ2-4

DNA: TGTGCCAGCGCTCTTCATGGGAACACCGGGGAGCTGTTTTTT
CDR3: CASALHGNTGELFF
D: NA
size: many
V: TRBV28
J: TRBJ2-2

DNA: TGTGCCAGCAGCCGGGAGGGAGGGGGCACGGAGACCCAGTACTTC
CDR3: CASSREGGGTETQYF
D: NA
size: NA
V: TRBV5-8
J: TRBJ2-5

DNA: TGTGCCAGCAGTCCCCTGGGGGCAGGAGAGAATCAAGAGACCCAGTACTTC
CDR3: CASSPLGAGENQETQYF
D: NA
size: many
V: TRBV28
J: TRBJ2-5

DNA: TGTGCCAGCAGCCCAGGGCGGGCTAGCGGGAGGGGTGAGCAGTTCTTC
CDR3: CASSPGRASGRGEQFF
D: TRBD2
size: NA
V: TRBV7-3
J: TRBJ2-1

DNA: TGTGCCCCCAGGGAAGAGACCCAGTACTTC
CDR3: CAPREETQYF
D: NA
size: many
V: TRBV24-1
J: TRBJ2-5

DNA: TGTGCCAGTAGCATGGACAGGGCGTATGGCTACACCTTC
CDR3: CASSMDRAYGYTF
D: TRBD1
size: many
V: TRBV19
J: TRBJ1-2

DNA: TGCAGCGTTTACAGGGTTGGCTATGGCTACACCTTC
CDR3: CSVYRVGYGYTF
D: NA
size: many
V: TRBV29-1
J: TRBJ1-2

DNA: TGTGCCAGCAGTTTAGAGGTTTCCGATAAGCAGTACTTC
CDR3: CASSLEVSDKQYF
D: NA
size: many
V: TRBV12-3/TRBV12-4
J: TRBJ2-7

DNA: TGCGCCAGCAGCCAGCCGGACAGGTTGTCAGCTGAAGCTTTCTTT
CDR3: CASSQPDRLSAEAFF
D: TRBD1
size: once
V: TRBV4-1
J: TRBJ1-1

DNA: TGTGCCAGCAGAACAAATAACGGACTAGCGGGACCCAATGAGCAGTTCTTC
CDR3: CASRTNNGLAGPNEQFF
D: TRBD2
size: many
V: TRBV12-3/TRBV12-4
J: TRBJ2-1

DNA: TGCAGCGTTGTCGGGACTAGCAAGGACGAGTTCTTC
CDR3: CSVVGTSKDEFF
D: TRBD2
size: many
V: TRBV29-1
J: TRBJ2-1

DNA: TGTGCCAGCAGCCAAGTCGGGACTAGCGGGTACAATGAGCAGTTCTTC
CDR3: CASSQVGTSGYNEQFF
D: TRBD2
size: many
V: TRBV3-1
J: TRBJ2-1

DNA: TGTGCCAGCAGTGGATCCAGGGTATACTATGGCTACACCTTC
CDR3: CASSGSRVYYGYTF
D: NA
size: many
V: TRBV2
J: TRBJ1-2

DNA: TGTGCCAGCAGTTCCACCTACGAGCAGTACTTC
CDR3: CASSSTYEQYF
D: NA
size: many
V: TRBV7-9
J: TRBJ2-7

DNA: TGTGCCAGCAATCCGACAGGATCTGGAAACACCATATATTTT
CDR3: CASNPTGSGNTIYF
D: NA
size: many
V: TRBV28
J: TRBJ1-3

DNA: TGTGCCAGCAGTCTCACGCTCGGACAGTCGTGGGATTCACCCCTCCACTTT
CDR3: CASSLTLGQSWDSPLHF
D: NA
size: many
V: TRBV12-3/TRBV12-4
J: TRBJ1-6

DNA: TGTGCCAGCAGCCACCATCGGTTGCTCAATCAGCCCCAGCATTTT
CDR3: CASSHHRLLNQPQHF
D: NA
size: many
V: TRBV7-2
J: TRBJ1-5